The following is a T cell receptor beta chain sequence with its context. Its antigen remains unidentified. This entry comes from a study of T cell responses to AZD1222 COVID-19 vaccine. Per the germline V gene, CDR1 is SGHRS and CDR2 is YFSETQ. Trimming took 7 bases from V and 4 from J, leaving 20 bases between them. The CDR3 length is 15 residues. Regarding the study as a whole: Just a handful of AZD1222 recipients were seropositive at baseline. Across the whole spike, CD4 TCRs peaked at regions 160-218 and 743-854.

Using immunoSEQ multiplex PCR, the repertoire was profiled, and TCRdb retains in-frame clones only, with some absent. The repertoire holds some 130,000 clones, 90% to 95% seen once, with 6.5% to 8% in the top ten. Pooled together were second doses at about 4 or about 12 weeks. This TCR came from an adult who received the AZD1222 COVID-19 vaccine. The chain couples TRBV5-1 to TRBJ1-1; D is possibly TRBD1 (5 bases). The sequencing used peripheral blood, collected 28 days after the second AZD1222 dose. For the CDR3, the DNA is TGCGCCAGCTCCCTCCGTTCGGGGGACTTCACTGAAGCTTTCTTT. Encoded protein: CASSLRSGDFTEAFF.